The TCR beta chain under discussion was sequenced for a study of shared clonotypes between healthy human individuals. General study points: Clonotype sharing levels among donors were expected to vary with sequencing depth. Roughly 5% was the fraction of naive CD4 clonotypes found shared across a few donors.

The investigators split CD4+ cells into a CD45RA+ naive subset and a CD45RA-negative memory subset. The ends lost 5 bases at V and 1 base at J; junction bases unmatched: 3. This CDR3 is built from 14 residues. Germline V gene sequence: CDR1 SGHNT, CDR2 YENEEA. Notes on this clone: Its antigen is still unknown.

Assay: immunoSEQ multiplex PCR; the TCRdb copy retains only in-frame clones and omits some. The sample carries 2 million to 2.5 million clones, 90% to 95% recorded once. V is TRBV11-3 and J is TRBJ1-1, with 8 bases lining up with TRBD1. The specimen sequenced was naive CD4+ T cells from PBMCs. The sample's subset: CD45RA+ positively selected. This TCR came from a man younger than 30 in good health. Some clones in this sample may be carry-over from other donors' samples. The CDR3 here is CASSPGQANTEAFF. CDR3 coding DNA: TGTGCCAGCAGCCCGGGACAGGCGAACACTGAAGCTTTCTTT.